This TCR beta chain stems from a study of shared clonotypes between healthy human individuals. The data were produced by immunoSEQ multiplex PCR, yet TCRdb's version contains in-frame clones alone and is incomplete. Of around 1.1 million clones in the sample, about 80% were seen once. The V and J ends lost 6 bases and 2 bases respectively, with 14 bases between them. Germline V lookup: CDR1 MDHEN, CDR2 SYDVKM. This CDR3 comprises 15 residues. The sequencing input was memory CD4+ T cells from PBMCs. Subset in this sample: CD45RA-negative fraction. This sequence originates from a man aged 18-30 years in good health. Some clones in this sample may be carry-over from other donors' samples. This chain links TRBV28 with TRBJ1-3, with D possibly matching TRBD1 (5 bases). The CDR3, as DNA: TGTGCCAGCAGCTCCCGCGGGGCGGCTGGAAACACCATATATTTT. Its protein is CASSSRGAAGNTIYF.